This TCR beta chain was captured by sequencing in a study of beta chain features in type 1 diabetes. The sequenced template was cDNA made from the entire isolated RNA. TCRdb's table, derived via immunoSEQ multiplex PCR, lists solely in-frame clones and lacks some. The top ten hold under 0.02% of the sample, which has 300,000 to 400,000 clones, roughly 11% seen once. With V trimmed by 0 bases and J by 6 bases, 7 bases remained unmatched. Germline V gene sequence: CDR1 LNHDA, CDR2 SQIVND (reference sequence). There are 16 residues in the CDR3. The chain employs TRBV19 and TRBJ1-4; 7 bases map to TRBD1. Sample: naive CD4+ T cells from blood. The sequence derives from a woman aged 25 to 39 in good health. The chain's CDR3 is CASSIDPGQPYEKLFF. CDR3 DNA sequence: TGTGCCAGTAGTATAGATCCGGGACAGCCGTATGAAAAACTGTTTTTT.